This TCR beta chain was captured in a study of T cells in Graves' hyperthyroidism and ophthalmopathy. Study-level background: At the time of initial diagnosis and before any treatment, peripheral blood was collected.

Study findings and constraints: Blood shared most expanded thyroid clonotypes above 0.001.

Many counts were recorded for this clonotype. No antigen is known for it. TCR beta CDR3 regions were amplified from RNA. Carried out on the TCR CDR3, a first-round RT-PCR used the HTBI primer set. MiXCR was run by TCRdb on the multiplex PCR reads, yielding one entry per CDR3 protein. The sample includes hundreds of thousands of distinct CDR3 sequences, 13% to 15% seen only once; the top ten take 10% to 13%. Stable Graves' hyperthyroidism denoted no ophthalmopathy progression over 18 months. The sequenced sample consisted of blood. The receptor was isolated from a woman aged 18 to 35 with Graves' hyperthyroidism.

For the CDR3, the DNA is TGTGCCAGCACCCCACGGACGAAAGCCTACGAGCAGTACTTC. This encodes CASTPRTKAYEQYF. V and J are TRBV11-2 and TRBJ2-7; D gene unclear. The CDR3 runs to 14 residues. Germline V gene sequence: CDR1 SGHAT, CDR2 FQNNGV. Deletions cut 7 bases from V and 2 bases from J, with 15 bases between.